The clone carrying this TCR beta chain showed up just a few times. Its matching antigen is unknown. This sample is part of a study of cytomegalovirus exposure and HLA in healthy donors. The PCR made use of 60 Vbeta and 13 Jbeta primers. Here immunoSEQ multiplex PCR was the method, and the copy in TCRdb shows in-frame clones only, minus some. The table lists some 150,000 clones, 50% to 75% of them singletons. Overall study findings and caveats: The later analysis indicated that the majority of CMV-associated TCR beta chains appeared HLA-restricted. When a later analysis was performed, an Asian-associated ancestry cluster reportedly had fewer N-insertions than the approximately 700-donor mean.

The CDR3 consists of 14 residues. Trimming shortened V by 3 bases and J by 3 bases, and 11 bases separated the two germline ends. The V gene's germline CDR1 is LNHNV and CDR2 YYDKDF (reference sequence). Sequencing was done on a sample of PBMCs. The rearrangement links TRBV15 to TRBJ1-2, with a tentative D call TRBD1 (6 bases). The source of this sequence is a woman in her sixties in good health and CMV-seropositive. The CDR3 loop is CATSRMTGDYGYTF. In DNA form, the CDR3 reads TGTGCCACCAGCAGGATGACAGGCGACTATGGCTACACCTTC.